This T cell receptor (beta chain) was retrieved from a study of CD8 T cells in ankylosing spondylitis. Findings and caveats of the study: Some motif variants had been reported before (in reactive arthritis synovial fluid and blood). Peripheral blood held disease-linked clones only at relatively low frequency, and these were CD8+. Disease-associated clones were reportedly significantly overrepresented in matched ankylosing spondylitis synovial fluid. Ankylosing spondylitis blood seemed to carry a telltale TCR beta motif made of several highly homologous variants.

Only a few counts were recorded for this clonotype. Its antigen remains unknown. Quantitative barcoded 5'-RACE was used to prepare TCR beta libraries. TCRdb redid the calling of the 5' RACE reads with MiXCR, one entry per CDR3 protein. Here the sample spans under 950,000 distinct CDR3 sequences, around 17% being singletons. The sequence was collected from a male donor with ankylosing spondylitis. The material sequenced was blood, either unsorted or a sorted T cell fraction (not recorded which).

CDR3 sequence (DNA): TGTGCCAGCAGCGAGGCGAGGGACAGGAACTACGAGCAGTACTTC. Amino acid sequence: CASSEARDRNYEQYF. V is TRBV7-9 and J is TRBJ2-7, with 8 bases identical to TRBD1. Trimming at V came to 5 bases and at J to 3 bases, leaving 9 bases not matched to a gene. This CDR3 comprises 15 residues. Germline V gene sequence: CDR1 SEHNR, CDR2 FQNEAQ (reference sequence).